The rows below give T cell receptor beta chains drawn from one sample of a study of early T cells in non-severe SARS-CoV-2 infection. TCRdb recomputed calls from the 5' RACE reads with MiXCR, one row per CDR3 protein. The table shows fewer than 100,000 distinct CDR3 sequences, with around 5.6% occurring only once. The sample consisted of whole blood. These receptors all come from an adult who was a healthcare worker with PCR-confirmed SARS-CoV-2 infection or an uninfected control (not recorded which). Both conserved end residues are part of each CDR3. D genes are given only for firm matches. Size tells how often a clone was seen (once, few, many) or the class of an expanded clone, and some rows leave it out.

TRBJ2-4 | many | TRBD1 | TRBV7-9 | TGTGCCAGCAGCACCCGGACAGGGTTTGGAGAAAACATTCAGTACTTC | CASSTRTGFGENIQYF
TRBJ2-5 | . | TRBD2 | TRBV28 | TGTGCCAGCAGTCACGGGGCGGGGGAGTCCCAGTACTTC | CASSHGAGESQYF
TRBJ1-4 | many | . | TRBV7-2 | TGTGCCAGCAGCTCTAAGCGGTTCGGGAAGGGTGAAAAACTGTTTTTT | CASSSKRFGKGEKLFF
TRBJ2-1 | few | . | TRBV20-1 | TGCAGTGCCCCCGACGGGGGACCCGGGGCCCCGATCTTC | CSAPDGGPGAPIF
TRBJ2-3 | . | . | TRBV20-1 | TGCAGTGCTAGAGAGCTATCCGACTACGATTTCACAGATACGCAGTATTTT | CSARELSDYDFTDTQYF
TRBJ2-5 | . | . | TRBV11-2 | TGTGCCAGCAGCCGACTACGATCCCAAGAGACCCAGTACTTC | CASSRLRSQETQYF
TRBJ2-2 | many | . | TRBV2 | TGTGCCAGCAGGGGAGTCGCAGGCGCGAACACCGGGGAGCTGTTTTTT | CASRGVAGANTGELFF
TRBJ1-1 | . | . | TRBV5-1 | TGCGCCAGCACCCCCGCGACAGTTATAAACACTGAAGCTTTCTTT | CASTPATVINTEAFF
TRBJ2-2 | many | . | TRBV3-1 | TGTGCCAGCAAAAGTTTCATAGTGTCGGGGGAGCTGTTTTTT | CASKSFIVSGELFF
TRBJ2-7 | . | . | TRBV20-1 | TGCAGTGCTAGACAGGACTACGAGCAGTACTTC | CSARQDYEQYF
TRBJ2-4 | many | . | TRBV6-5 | TGTGCCAGCAGTTACAACGGGCGTGCCAAAAACATTCAGTACTTC | CASSYNGRAKNIQYF
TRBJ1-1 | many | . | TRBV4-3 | TGCGCCAGCAGCCCAGCGACAGCGAACACTGAAGCTTTCTTT | CASSPATANTEAFF
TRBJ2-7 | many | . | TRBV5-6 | TGTGCCAGCAGCTTGGGGATCGAGCAGTACTTC | CASSLGIEQYF
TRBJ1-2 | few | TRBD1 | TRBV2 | TGTGCCAGCAGCGTAGACAGGGCCGTCTATGGCTACACCTTC | CASSVDRAVYGYTF
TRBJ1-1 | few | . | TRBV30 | TGTGCCTGGGGTGGGACCGCCGAAGCTTTCTTT | CAWGGTAEAFF
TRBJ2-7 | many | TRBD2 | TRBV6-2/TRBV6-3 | TGTGCCAGCAGTCCCTCGGGGACTACCTTC | CASSPSGTTF
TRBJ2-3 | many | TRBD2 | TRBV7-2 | TGTGCCAGCAGCTTTAAACCCGGGACTAGGTTCCCAGATACGCAGTATTTT | CASSFKPGTRFPDTQYF
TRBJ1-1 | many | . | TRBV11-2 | TGTGCCAGCAGCTTAGATTCGATGAACACTGAAGCTTTCTTT | CASSLDSMNTEAFF
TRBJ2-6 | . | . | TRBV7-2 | TGTGCCAGCAGCCCGCCCAAGGCTGGGGCCAACGTCCTGACTTTC | CASSPPKAGANVLTF
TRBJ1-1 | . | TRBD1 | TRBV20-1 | TGCAGTGCAGAACAGGGGGGAAGGATCAACACTGAAGCTTTCTTT | CSAEQGGRINTEAFF
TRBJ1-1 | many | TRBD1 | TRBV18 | TGTGCCAGCTCACCCGATACAGGGGTAGTAGGCACTGAAGCTTTCTTT | CASSPDTGVVGTEAFF
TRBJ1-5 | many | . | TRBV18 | TGTGCCAGCTCACCACCATCGGACGGAAATCAGCCCCAGCATTTT | CASSPPSDGNQPQHF
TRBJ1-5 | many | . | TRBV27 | TGTGCCAGCAGTTTTAGCAGAAGTCTGGGGGGACTTCAGCCCCAGCATTTT | CASSFSRSLGGLQPQHF
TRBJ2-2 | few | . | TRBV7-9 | TGTGCCAGCACGGACAGGGGACTAGCGAACACCGGGGAGCTGTTTTTT | CASTDRGLANTGELFF
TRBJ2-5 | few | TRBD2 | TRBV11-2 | TGTGCCAGCAGCTTCGGACTAGCGGACCAAGAGACCCAGTACTTC | CASSFGLADQETQYF
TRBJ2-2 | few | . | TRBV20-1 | TGCAGTGCTAGAGATTATTTCTCGTCCTCAAACACCGGGGAGCTGTTTTTT | CSARDYFSSSNTGELFF